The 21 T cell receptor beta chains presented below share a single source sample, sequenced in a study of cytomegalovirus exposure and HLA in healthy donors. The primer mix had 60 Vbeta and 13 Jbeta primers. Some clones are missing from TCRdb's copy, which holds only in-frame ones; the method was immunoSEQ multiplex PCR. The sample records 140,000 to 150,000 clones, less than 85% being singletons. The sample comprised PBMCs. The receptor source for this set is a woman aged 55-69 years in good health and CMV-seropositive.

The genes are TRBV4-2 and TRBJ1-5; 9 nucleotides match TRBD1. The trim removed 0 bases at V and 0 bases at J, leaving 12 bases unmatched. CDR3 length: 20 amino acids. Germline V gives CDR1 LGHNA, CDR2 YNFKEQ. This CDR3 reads CASSQDFHRGRRDSNQPQHF. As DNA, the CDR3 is TGTGCCAGCAGCCAAGATTTTCACAGGGGGCGAAGGGATAGCAATCAGCCCCAGCATTTT.

The DNA of the CDR3 is TGCAGCGTTAACAGGCCGGGTGGCACCTTC. This translates into CSVNRPGGTF. V and J are TRBV29-1 and TRBJ1-2; D might be TRBD1 (5 bases). The germline V gene has CDR1 SQVTM and CDR2 ANQGSEA. Trimming removed 5 bases from V and 13 bases from J, with 14 bases in between. This CDR3 has 10 amino acids.

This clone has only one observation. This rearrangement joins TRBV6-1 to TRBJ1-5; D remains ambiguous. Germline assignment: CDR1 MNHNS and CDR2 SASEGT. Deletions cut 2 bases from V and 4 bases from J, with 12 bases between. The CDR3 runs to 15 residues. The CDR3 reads CASSEFFPLNQPQHF. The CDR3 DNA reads TGTGCCAGCAGTGAATTTTTCCCCCTAAATCAGCCCCAGCATTTT.

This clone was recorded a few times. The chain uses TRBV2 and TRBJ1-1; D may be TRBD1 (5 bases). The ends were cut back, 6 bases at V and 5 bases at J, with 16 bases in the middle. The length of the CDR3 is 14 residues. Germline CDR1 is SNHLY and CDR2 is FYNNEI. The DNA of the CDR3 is TGTGCCAGCAGGTATACCAGGGAGGGAACTGAAGCTTTCTTT. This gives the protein CASRYTREGTEAFF.

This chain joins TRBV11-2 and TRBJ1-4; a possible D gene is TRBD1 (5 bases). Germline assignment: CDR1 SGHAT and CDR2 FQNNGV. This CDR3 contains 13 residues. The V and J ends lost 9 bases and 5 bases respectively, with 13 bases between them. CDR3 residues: CASRDRMNEKLFF. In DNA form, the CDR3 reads TGTGCCAGTAGAGACAGAATGAATGAAAAACTGTTTTTT.

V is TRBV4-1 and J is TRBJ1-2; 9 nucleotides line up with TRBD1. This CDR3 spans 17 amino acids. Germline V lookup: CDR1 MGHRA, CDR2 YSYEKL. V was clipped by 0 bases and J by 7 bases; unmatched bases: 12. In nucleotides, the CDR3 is TGCGCCAGCAGCCAAGAAGGGTGGGGGGGGACAGGGTCTGGCTACACCTTC. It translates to CASSQEGWGGTGSGYTF.

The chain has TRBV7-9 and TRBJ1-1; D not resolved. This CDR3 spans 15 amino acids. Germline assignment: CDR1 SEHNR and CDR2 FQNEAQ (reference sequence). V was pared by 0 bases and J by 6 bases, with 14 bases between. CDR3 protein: CASSLAGVLRAEAFF. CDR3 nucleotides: TGTGCCAGCAGCTTAGCCGGGGTTTTGAGGGCTGAAGCTTTCTTT.

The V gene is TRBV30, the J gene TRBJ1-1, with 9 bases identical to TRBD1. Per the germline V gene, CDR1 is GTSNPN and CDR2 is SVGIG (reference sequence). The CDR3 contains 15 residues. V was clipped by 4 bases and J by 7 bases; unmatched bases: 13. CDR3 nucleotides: TGTGCCTGGAAGGGGCTCGGGACAGGGTCCGGTGAAGCTTTCTTT. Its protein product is CAWKGLGTGSGEAFF.

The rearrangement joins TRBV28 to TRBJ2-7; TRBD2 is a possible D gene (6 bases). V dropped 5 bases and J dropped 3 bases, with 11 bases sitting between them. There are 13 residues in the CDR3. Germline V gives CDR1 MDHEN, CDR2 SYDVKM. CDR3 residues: CASSNGGVYEQYF. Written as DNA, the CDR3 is TGTGCCAGCAGTAACGGGGGTGTCTACGAGCAGTACTTC. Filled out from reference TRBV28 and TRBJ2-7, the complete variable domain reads DVKVTQSSRYLVKRTGEKVFLECVQDMDHENMFWYRQDPGLGLRLIYFSYDVKMKEKGDIPEGYSVSREKKERFSLILESASTNQTSMYLCASSNGGVYEQYFGPGTRLTVT.

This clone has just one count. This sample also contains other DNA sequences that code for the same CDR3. DNA of the CDR3: TGTGCCAGCAGTGACAGGGGCTACGAGCAGTACTTC. Its protein is CASSDRGYEQYF. The chain employs TRBV2 and TRBJ2-7; D perhaps matches TRBD1 (6 bases). This CDR3 contains 12 residues. Trimming shortened V by 3 bases and J by 3 bases, and 6 bases separated the two germline ends. CDR1 and CDR2 (germline): SNHLY, FYNNEI.

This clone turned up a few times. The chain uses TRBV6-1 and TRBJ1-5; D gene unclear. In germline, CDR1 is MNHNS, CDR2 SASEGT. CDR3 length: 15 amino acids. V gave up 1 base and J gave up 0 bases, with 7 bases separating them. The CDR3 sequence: CASSEGAYSNQPQHF. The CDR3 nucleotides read TGTGCCAGCAGTGAAGGGGCCTATAGCAATCAGCCCCAGCATTTT.

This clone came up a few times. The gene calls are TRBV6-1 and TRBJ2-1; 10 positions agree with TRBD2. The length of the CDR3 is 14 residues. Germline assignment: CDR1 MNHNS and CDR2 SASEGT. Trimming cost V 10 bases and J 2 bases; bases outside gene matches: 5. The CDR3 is CAITGTSAYNEQFF. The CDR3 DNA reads TGTGCCATTACCGGGACTAGCGCCTACAATGAGCAGTTCTTC.

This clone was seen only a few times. CDR3 protein: CASSDPELDRNSNQPQHF. CDR3 sequence (DNA): TGTGCCAGCAGTGACCCAGAACTGGACAGGAATAGCAATCAGCCCCAGCATTTT. V and J are TRBV6-4 and TRBJ1-5; TRBD1 matches 7 bases. From germline, CDR1 is MRHNA and CDR2 SNTAGT. V was pared by 2 bases and J by 0 bases, with 10 bases of the junction left unmatched. The CDR3 consists of 18 residues.

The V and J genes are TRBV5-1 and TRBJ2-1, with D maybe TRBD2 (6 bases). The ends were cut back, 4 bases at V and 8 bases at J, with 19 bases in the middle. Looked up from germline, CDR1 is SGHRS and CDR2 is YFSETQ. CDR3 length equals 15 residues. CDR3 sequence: CASSGAGSSGDEQFF. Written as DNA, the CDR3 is TGCGCCAGCAGCGGAGCCGGGAGCAGTGGCGATGAGCAGTTCTTC.

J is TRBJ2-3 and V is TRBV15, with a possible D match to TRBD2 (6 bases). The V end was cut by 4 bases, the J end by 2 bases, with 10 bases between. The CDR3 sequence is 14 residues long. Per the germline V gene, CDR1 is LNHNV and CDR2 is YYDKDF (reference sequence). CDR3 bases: TGTGCCACCAGCACGCGGGACCTCACAGATACGCAGTATTTT. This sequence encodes CATSTRDLTDTQYF.

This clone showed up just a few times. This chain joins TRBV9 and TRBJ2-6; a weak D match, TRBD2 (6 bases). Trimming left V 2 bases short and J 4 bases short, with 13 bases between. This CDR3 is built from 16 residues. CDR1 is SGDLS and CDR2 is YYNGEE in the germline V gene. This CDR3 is CASSVFGGSGANVLTF. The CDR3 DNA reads TGTGCCAGCAGCGTCTTCGGGGGTTCCGGGGCCAACGTCCTGACTTTC.

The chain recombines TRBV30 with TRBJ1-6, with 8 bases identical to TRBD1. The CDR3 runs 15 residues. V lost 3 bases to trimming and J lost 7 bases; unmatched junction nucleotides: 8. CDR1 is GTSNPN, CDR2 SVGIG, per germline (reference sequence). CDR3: CAWRQAGGRNSPLHF. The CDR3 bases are TGTGCCTGGAGGCAGGCAGGGGGCCGGAATTCACCCCTCCACTTT.

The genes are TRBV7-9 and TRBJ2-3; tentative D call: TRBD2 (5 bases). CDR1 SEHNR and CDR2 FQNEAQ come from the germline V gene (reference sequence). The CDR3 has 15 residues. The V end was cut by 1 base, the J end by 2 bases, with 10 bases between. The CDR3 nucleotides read TGTGCCAGCAGCTTAGACGGACTCGACACAGATACGCAGTATTTT. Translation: CASSLDGLDTDTQYF.

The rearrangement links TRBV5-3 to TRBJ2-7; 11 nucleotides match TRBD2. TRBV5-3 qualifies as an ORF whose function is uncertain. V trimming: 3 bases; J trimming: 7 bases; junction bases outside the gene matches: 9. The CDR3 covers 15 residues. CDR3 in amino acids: CARSYSGTSGPEQYF. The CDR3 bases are TGTGCCAGAAGCTACTCCGGGACTAGCGGTCCTGAGCAGTACTTC.

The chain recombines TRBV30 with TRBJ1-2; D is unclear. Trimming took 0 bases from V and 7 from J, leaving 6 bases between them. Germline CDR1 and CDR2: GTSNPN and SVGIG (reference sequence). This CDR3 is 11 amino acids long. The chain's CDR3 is CAWSVLSGYTF. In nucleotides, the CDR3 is TGTGCCTGGAGTGTACTTAGTGGCTACACCTTC.

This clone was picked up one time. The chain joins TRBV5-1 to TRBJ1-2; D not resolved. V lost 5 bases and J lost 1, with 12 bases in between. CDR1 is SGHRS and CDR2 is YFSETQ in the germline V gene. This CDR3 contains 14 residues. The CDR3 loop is CASRPGELNYGYTF. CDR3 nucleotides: TGCGCCAGCAGGCCGGGAGAACTTAACTATGGCTACACCTTC.